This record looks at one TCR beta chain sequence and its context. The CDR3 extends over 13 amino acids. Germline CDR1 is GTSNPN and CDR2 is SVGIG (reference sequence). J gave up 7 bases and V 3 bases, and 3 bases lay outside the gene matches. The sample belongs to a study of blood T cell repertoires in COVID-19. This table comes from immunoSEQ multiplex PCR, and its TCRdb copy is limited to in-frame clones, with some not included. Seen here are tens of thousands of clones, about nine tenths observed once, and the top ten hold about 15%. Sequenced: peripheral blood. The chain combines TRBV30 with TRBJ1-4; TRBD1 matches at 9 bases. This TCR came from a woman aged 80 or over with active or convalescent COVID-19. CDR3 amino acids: CAWSGTGFEKLFF. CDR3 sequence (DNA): TGTGCCTGGAGCGGGACAGGGTTTGAAAAACTGTTTTTT.